The clone carrying this T cell receptor (beta chain) was observed at least ten times. The antigen is unknown. With iRepertoire HTBI primers and Arm-PCR of CDR3 regions, TCR beta libraries were built. Via MiXCR, TCRdb re-called the multiplex PCR reads, giving one row per CDR3 protein. The sample holds 400,000 to 500,000 distinct CDR3 sequences, about 16% seen once. This entry is derived from a study of regulatory T cells in long-lasting Graves disease. Turning to the study itself: Antithyroid drugs had been taken by newly diagnosed Graves' patients for under 3 months. Study observations and caveats: Lower TCR diversity was seen in persistent Graves' patients than in newly diagnosed ones.

Stated time point: newly diagnosed GD, antithyroid drugs for less than 3 months. After RNA was extracted from PBMCs, the TCR library was made from it. CDR1 is MDHEN and CDR2 is SYDVKM in the germline V gene. The V end was cut by 6 bases, the J end by 2 bases, with 15 bases between. This CDR3 comprises 15 residues. The same sample was also used in a study of T cells in Graves' hyperthyroidism and ophthalmopathy. Per that paper: Recently diagnosed hyperthyroidism of less than 2 months' duration affected patients aged 18 to 65.

The chain employs TRBV28 and TRBJ2-3; the D gene is possibly TRBD2 (6 bases). This TCR was recovered from a woman under 30 with Graves disease. The material was peripheral blood mononuclear cells (PBMCs), obtained at new diagnosis, from a patient treated with antithyroid drugs. The CDR3: CASSTKKRATDTQYF. The CDR3 DNA reads as TGTGCCAGCAGCACCAAAAAGCGGGCCACAGATACGCAGTATTTT.